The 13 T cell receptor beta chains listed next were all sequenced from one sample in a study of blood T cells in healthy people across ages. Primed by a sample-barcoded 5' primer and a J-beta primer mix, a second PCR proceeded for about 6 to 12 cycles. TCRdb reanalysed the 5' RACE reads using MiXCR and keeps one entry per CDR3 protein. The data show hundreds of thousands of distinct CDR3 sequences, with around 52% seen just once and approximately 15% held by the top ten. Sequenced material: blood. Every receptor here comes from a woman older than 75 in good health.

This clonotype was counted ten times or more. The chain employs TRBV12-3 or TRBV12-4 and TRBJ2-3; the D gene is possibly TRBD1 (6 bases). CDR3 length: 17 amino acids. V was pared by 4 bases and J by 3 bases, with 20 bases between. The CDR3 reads CASSSPQKRGMTDTQYF. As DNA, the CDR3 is TGTGCCAGCAGTTCCCCCCAGAAGAGGGGGATGACAGATACGCAGTATTTT.

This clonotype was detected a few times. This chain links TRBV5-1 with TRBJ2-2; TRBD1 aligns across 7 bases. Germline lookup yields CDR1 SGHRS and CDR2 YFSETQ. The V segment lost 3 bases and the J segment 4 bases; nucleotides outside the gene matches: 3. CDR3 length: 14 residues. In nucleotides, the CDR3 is TGCGCCAGCAGCTCAGGGACAGCCACCGGGGAGCTGTTTTTT. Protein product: CASSSGTATGELFF.

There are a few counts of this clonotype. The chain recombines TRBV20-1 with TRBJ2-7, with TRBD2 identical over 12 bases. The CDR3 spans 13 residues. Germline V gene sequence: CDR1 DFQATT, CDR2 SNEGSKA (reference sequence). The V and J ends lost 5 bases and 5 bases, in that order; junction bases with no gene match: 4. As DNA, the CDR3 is TGCAGTGCTTGGACTAGCGGGATTAACGAGCAGTACTTC. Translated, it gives CSAWTSGINEQYF.

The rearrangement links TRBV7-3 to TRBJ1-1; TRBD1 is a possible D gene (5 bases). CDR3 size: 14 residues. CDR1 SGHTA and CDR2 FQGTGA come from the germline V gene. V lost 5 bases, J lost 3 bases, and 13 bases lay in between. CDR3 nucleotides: TGTGCCAGCAGCACCACAGGACCAGACACTGAAGCTTTCTTT. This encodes CASSTTGPDTEAFF.

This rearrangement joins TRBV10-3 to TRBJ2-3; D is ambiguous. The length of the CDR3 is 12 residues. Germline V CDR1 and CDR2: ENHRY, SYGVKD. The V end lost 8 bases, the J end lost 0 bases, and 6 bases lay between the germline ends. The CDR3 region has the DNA TGTGCCATCCACGCTAGCACAGATACGCAGTATTTT. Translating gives CAIHASTDTQYF.

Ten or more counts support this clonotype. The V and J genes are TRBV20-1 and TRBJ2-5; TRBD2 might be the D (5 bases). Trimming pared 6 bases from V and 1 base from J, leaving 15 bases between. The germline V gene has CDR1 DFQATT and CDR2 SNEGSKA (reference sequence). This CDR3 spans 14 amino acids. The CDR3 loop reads CSANLGLFQETQYF. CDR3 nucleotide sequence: TGCAGTGCAAACCTCGGACTGTTCCAAGAGACCCAGTACTTC.

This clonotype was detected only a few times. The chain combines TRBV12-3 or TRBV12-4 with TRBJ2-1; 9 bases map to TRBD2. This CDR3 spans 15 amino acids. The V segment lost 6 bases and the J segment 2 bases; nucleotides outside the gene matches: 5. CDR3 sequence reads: CASSFSGGPYNEQFF. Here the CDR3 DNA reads TGTGCCAGCAGCTTTAGCGGGGGACCCTACAATGAGCAGTTCTTC.

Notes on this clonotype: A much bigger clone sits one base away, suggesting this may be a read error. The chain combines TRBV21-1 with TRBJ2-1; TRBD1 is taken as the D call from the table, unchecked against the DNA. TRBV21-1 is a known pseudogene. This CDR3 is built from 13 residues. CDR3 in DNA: TGTGCCAGCAGCAAACCGGGACAGAGAAGGCAGTTCTTC. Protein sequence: CASSKPGQRRQFF.

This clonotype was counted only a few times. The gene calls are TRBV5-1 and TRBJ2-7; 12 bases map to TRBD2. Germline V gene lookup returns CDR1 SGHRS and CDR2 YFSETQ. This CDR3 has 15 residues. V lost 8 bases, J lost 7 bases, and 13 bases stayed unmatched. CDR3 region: CASKAGTSGYNEQYF. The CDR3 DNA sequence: TGCGCCAGTAAAGCCGGGACTAGCGGGTACAATGAGCAGTACTTC. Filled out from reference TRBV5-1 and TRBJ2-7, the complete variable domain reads KAGVTQTPRYLIKTRGQQVTLSCSPISGHRSVSWYQQTPGQGLQFLFEYFSETQRNKGNFPGRFSGRQFSNSRSEMNVSTLELGDSALYLCASKAGTSGYNEQYFGPGTRLTVT.

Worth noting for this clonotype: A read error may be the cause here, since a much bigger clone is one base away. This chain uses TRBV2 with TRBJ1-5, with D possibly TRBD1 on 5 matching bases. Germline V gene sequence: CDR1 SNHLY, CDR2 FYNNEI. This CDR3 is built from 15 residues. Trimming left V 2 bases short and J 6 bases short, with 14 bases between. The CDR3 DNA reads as TGTGCCAGCAGTGAATTTGGGGCAGGGACTCAGCCCCAGCATTTT. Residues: CASSEFGAGTQPQHF.

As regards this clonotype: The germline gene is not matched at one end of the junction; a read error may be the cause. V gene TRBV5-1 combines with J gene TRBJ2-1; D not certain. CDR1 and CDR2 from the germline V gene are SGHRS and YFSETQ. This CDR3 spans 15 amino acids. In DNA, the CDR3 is TGTGCCAGCAGCTTAGTCAGAGGCCCTTACAATGAGCAGTTCTTC. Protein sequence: CASSLVRGPYNEQFF.

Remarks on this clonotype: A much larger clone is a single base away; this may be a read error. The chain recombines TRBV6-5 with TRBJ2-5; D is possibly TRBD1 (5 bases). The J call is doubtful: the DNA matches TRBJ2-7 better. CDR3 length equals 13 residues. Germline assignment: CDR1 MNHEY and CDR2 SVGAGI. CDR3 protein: CASSGALGHEQYF. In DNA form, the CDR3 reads TGTGCCAGCAGTGGGGCTCTCGGACACGAGCAGTACTTC.

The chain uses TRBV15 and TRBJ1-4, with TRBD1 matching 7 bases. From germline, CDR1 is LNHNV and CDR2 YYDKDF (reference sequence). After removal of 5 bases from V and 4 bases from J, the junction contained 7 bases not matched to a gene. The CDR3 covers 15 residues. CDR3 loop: CATSLRDRFNEKLFF. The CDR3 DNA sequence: TGTGCCACCAGCCTCAGGGACAGATTTAATGAAAAACTGTTTTTT. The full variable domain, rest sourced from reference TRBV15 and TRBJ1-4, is DAMVIQNPRYQVTQFGKPVTLSCSQTLNHNVMYWYQQKSSQAPKLLFHYYDKDFNNEADTPDNFQSRRPNTSFCFLDIRSPGLGDTAMYLCATSLRDRFNEKLFFGSGTQLSVL.